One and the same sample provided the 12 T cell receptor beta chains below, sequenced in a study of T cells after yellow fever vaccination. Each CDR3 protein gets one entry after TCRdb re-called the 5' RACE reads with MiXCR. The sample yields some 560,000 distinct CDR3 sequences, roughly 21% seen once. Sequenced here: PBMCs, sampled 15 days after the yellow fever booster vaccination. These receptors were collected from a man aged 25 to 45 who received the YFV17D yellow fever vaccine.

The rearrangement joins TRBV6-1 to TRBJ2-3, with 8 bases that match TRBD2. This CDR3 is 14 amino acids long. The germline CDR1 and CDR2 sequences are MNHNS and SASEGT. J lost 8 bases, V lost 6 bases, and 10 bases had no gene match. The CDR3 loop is CASSSDGRAFTQYF. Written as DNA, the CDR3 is TGTGCCAGCAGCTCCGACGGGAGGGCCTTTACGCAGTATTTT.

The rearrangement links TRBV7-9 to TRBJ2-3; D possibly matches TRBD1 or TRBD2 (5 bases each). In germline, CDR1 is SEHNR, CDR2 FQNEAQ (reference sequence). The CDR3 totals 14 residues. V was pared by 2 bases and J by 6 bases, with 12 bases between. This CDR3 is CASSLRDPPDTQYF. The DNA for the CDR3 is TGTGCCAGCAGCTTAAGGGACCCCCCGGATACGCAGTATTTT.

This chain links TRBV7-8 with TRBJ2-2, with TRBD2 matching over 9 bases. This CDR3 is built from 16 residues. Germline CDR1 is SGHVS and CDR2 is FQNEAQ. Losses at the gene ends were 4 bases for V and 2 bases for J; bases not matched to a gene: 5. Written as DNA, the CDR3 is TGTGCCAGCAGCTCCTTAGCGGGAGCAAACACCGGGGAGCTGTTTTTT. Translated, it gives CASSSLAGANTGELFF.

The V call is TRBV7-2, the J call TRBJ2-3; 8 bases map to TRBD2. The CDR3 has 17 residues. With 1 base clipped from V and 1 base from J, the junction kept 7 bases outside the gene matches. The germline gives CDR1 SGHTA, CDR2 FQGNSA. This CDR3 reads CASSLVSGLGGTDTQYF. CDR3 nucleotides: TGTGCCAGCAGCTTAGTGTCGGGACTAGGGGGCACAGATACGCAGTATTTT.

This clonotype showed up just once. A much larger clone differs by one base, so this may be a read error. The CDR3 DNA sequence: TGTGCCAGCAGTACCACTTCCCAAGAGGGATGTCACGAGCAGTACTTC. It yields the protein CASSTTSQEGCHEQYF. The rearrangement uses TRBV27 and TRBJ2-7; D perhaps matches TRBD2 (5 bases). V was cut by 5 bases and J by 5 bases, with 22 bases left in between. Germline V gene data show CDR1 as MNHEY and CDR2 as SMNVEV (reference sequence). CDR3 length equals 16 residues.

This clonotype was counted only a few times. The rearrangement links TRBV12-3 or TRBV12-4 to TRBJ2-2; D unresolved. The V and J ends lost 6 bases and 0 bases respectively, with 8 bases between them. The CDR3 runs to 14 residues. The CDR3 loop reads CASSKFANTGELFF. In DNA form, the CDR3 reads TGTGCCAGCAGCAAGTTCGCGAACACCGGGGAGCTGTTTTTT.

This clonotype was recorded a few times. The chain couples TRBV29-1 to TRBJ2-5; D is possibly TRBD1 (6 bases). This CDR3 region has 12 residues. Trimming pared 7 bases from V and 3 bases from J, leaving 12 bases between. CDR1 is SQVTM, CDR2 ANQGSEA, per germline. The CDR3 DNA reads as TGCAGCGAGGCAAGGGACAAAGAGACCCAGTACTTC. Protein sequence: CSEARDKETQYF.

The CDR3 DNA follows: TGCAGTGCCCTTCCAGCTAGCGGGAGAACAGATACGCAGTATTTT. It specifies CSALPASGRTDTQYF. The chain employs TRBV20-1 and TRBJ2-3, with 10 positions matching TRBD2. This CDR3 is built from 15 residues. CDR1 is DFQATT and CDR2 is SNEGSKA in the germline V gene (reference sequence). Trimming at V came to 6 bases and at J to 3 bases, leaving 9 bases not matched to a gene.

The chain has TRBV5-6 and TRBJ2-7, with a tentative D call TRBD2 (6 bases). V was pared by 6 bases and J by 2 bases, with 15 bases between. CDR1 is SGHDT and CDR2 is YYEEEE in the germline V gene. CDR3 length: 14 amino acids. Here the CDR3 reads CASTLADLAYEQYF. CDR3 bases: TGTGCCAGCACCTTAGCGGATCTAGCCTACGAGCAGTACTTC.

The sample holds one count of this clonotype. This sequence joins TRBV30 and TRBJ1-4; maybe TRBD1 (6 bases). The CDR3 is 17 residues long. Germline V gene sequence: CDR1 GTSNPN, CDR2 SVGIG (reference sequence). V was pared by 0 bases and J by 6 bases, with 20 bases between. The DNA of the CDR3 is TGTGCCTGGAGTGTACTCCGTTCCGTCCCAGGGGATGAAAAACTGTTTTTT. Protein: CAWSVLRSVPGDEKLFF.

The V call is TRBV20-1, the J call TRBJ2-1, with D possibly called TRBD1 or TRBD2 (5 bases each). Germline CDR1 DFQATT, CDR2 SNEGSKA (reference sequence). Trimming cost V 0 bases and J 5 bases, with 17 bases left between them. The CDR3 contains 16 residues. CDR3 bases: TGCAGTGCTAGAGATGCCCGGGACCCCTCTAACAATGAGCAGTTCTTC. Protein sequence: CSARDARDPSNNEQFF.

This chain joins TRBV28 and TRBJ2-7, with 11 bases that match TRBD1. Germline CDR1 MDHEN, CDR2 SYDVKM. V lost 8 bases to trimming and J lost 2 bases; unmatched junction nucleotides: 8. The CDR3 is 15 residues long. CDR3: CASGDRGFNPYEQYF. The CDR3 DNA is TGTGCCAGCGGGGACAGGGGGTTTAATCCCTACGAGCAGTACTTC.